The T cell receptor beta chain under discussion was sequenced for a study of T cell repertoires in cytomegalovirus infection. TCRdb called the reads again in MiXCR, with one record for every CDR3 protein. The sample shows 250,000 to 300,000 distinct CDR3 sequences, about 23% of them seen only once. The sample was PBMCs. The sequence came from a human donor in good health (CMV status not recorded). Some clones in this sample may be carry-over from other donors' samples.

The CDR3 reads CASSQENGRGYTF. CDR3 DNA: TGTGCCAGCAGCCAAGAAAATGGTCGCGGCTACACCTTC. This sequence joins TRBV4-2 and TRBJ1-2; D gene unclear. The CDR3 covers 13 residues. Germline CDR1 LGHNA, CDR2 YNFKEQ. Trimming shortened V by 0 bases and J by 8 bases, and 10 bases separated the two germline ends.